This T cell receptor beta chain originates from a study of T cells in localized non-small cell lung cancer. Study-level results: Without multi-region sequencing, intratumor heterogeneity could not be excluded.

The data were produced by immunoSEQ multiplex PCR, yet TCRdb's version contains in-frame clones alone and is incomplete. The profile covers 45,000 to 60,000 clones, with 85% to 90% appearing a single time and over 2% taken by the ten largest. With V trimmed by 0 bases and J by 2 bases, 7 bases remained unmatched. CDR1 MGHRA and CDR2 YSYEKL come from the germline V gene. The CDR3 runs to 17 residues. As for this clone: No antigen is known for it.

The sequenced sample was PBMCs, obtained before any cancer treatment. The V and J genes are TRBV4-1 and TRBJ2-3, with 8 bases aligning to TRBD1. This receptor was obtained from a man aged 40-75 years with stage II lung adenocarcinoma. Here the CDR3 reads CASSQDPGQAVTDTQYF. The CDR3, as DNA: TGCGCCAGCAGCCAAGATCCGGGACAGGCCGTCACAGATACGCAGTATTTT.